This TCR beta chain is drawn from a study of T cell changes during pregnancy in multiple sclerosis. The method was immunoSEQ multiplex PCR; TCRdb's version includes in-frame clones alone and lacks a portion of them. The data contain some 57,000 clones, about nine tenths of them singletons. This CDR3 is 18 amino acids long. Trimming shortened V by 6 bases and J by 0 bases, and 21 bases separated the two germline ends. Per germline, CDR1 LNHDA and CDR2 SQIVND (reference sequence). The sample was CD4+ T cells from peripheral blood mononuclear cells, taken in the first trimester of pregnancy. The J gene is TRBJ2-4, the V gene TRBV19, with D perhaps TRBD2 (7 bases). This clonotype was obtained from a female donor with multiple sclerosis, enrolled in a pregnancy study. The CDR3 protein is CASSPAGEGGLAKNIQYF. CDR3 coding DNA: TGTGCCAGTAGCCCAGCCGGTGAGGGGGGGCTAGCCAAAAACATTCAGTACTTC.